Listed here is a single TCR beta chain. This CDR3 has 14 residues. The ends were cut back, 1 base at V and 5 bases at J, with 12 bases in the middle. Germline values: CDR1 SGHDT, CDR2 YYEEEE. This record comes from a study of shared T cell receptors in the human thymus. Clones were read by immunoSEQ multiplex PCR, and TCRdb kept only the in-frame ones, dropping some. The sample lists approximately 660,000 clones; around 87% were seen once. The same sample was also used in a study of human thymus T cells. From that report: Having corrective surgery for congenital heart defects, healthy Finnish infants were the ones who donated. Thymus specimens were resections from corrective heart surgery. V and J gene usage appeared biased in thymic and blood repertoires. Unrelated individuals were reported by related research to share highly overlapping thymic repertoires.

Sequencing was carried out using thymocytes. The clonotype was recovered from a boy younger than two with a congenital heart defect. The rearrangement links TRBV5-6 to TRBJ1-1, with D possibly matching TRBD1 (6 bases). In nucleotides, the CDR3 is TGTGCCAGCAGCTTGTGGGGGCTACGTACTGAAGCTTTCTTT. This gives the protein CASSLWGLRTEAFF.